The subject of this entry is one TCR beta chain. Its antigen is undetermined. The sample is drawn from a study of shared clonotypes between healthy human individuals. Study overall: Three plates each covered CD4 naive and memory; CD8 naive two, CD8 memory one.

The naive CD8 population came from CD45RO-negative cells selected for CCR7, without terminally differentiated effector memory CD45RA+ cells. Recent vaccinations or acute infections were absent in the healthy HIV-negative adult donors. Study outcomes and limitations: Generation of non-shared clonotypes was less probable than generation of clonotypes shared by all four donors.

Clones were sequenced by immunoSEQ multiplex PCR, and TCRdb holds only the in-frame ones, with some missing. The sample shows about 1,900,000 clones, roughly 95% of them seen only once. Sequencing input: naive CD8+ T cells sorted from blood. The receptor comes from a man aged 18-30 years in good health.

The CDR3, as DNA: TGTGCCAGCAGCTTAGTTCTTCCTATGGTGACAGGCAAGAATGAGCAGTTCTTC. It specifies CASSLVLPMVTGKNEQFF. The chain is built from TRBV11-2 and TRBJ2-1; weak D call: TRBD1 (6 bases). Germline CDR1 SGHAT, CDR2 FQNNGV. This CDR3 spans 18 amino acids. V dropped 1 base and J dropped 7 bases, with 23 bases sitting between them. Complete variable domain (other parts from reference TRBV11-2 and TRBJ2-1): EAGVAQSPRYKIIEKRQSVAFWCNPISGHATLYWYQQILGQGPKLLIQFQNNGVVDDSQLPKDRFSAERLKGVDSTLKIQPAKLEDSAVYLCASSLVLPMVTGKNEQFFGPGTRLTVL.